The present TCR beta chain was sequenced within a study of cytomegalovirus exposure and HLA in healthy donors. Whole-study findings and limits: When a later analysis was performed, an Asian-associated ancestry cluster reportedly had fewer N-insertions than the roughly 700-donor mean. Productive status was seen about 87% or about 30% of the time for most TCR beta V segments in an earlier analysis. On later analysis, the bulk of CMV-associated TCR beta chains appeared to be HLA-restricted. Later, TCR association rates were found to vary by HLA locus, highest for DRB1 and lowest for HLA-C.

In regard to this clone: No antigen is known for it.

The primer mix had 60 Vbeta and 13 Jbeta primers. Clones were read by immunoSEQ multiplex PCR, and TCRdb kept only the in-frame ones, dropping some. In the table there are around 190,000 clones, around 86% of which are singletons. Trimming cost V 8 bases and J 2 bases; bases outside gene matches: 6. This CDR3 comprises 15 residues. Germline CDR1 MNHNS, CDR2 SASEGT. Sequencing input: PBMCs. The origin of this receptor is a young woman in good health and CMV-seronegative. This rearrangement joins TRBV6-1 to TRBJ2-6; 7 nucleotides line up with TRBD1. As DNA, the CDR3 is TGTGCCAGCCGACAGGGACCTACTGGGGCCAACGTCCTGACTTTC. It specifies CASRQGPTGANVLTF.